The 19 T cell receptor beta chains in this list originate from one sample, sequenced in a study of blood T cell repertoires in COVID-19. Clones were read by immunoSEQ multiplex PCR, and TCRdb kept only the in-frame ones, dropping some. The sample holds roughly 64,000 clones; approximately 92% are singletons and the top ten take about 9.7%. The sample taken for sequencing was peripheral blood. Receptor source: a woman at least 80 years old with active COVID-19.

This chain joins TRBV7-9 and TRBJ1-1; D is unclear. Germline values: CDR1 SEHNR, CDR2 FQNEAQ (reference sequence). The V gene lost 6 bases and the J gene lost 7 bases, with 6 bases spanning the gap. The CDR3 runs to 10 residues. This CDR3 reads CASRALEAFF. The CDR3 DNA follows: TGTGCCAGCAGAGCTCTTGAAGCTTTCTTT.

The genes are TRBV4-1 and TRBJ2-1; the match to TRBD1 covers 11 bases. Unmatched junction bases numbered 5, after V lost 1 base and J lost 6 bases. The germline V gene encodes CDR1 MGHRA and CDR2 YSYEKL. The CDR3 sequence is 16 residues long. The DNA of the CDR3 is TGCGCCAGCAGCCAAGGGGGGACAGGGGGATTCAATGAGCAGTTCTTC. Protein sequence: CASSQGGTGGFNEQFF.

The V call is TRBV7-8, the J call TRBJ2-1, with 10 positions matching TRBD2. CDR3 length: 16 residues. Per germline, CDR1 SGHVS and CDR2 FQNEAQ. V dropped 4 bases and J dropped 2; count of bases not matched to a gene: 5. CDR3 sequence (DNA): TGTGCCAGCAGCTCCCTAAGCGGGAGGGCCTACAATGAGCAGTTCTTC. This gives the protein CASSSLSGRAYNEQFF.

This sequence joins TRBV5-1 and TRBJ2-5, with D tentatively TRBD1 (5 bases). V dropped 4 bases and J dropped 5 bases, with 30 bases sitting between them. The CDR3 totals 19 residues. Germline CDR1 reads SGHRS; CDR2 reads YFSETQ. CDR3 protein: CASSRGYGQAKTRVETQYF. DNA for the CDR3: TGCGCCAGCAGCCGAGGATATGGACAAGCCAAGACAAGGGTCGAGACCCAGTACTTC.

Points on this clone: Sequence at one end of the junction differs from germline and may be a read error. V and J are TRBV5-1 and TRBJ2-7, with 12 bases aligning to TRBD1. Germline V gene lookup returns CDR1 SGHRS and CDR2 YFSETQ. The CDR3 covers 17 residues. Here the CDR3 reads CASSFLRGTGGSDEQYF. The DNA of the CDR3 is TGCGCCAGCAGCTTCTTACGCGGGACAGGGGGCTCCGACGAGCAGTACTTC.

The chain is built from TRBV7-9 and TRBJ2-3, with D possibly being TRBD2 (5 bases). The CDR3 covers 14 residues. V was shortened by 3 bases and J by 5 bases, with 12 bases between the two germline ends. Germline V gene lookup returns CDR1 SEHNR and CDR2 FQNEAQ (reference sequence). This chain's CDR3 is CASSFGMTRDTQYF. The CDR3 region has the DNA TGTGCCAGCAGCTTCGGGATGACCCGAGATACGCAGTATTTT.

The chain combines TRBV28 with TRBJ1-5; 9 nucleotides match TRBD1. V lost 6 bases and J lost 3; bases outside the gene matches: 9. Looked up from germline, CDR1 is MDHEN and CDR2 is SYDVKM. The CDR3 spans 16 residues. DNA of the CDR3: TGTGCCAGCAGGGCCGGGACAGGGATTTACAATCAGCCCCAGCATTTT. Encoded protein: CASRAGTGIYNQPQHF.

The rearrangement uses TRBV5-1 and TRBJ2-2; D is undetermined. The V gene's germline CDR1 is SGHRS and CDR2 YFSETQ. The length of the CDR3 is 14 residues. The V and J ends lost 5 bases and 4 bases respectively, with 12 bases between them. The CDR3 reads CASRPILGTGELFF. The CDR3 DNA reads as TGCGCCAGCAGACCAATCCTAGGCACCGGGGAGCTGTTTTTT.

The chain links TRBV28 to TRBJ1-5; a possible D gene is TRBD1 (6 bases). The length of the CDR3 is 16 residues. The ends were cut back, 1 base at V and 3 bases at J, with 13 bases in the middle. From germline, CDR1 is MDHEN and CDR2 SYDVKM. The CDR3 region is CASSLFGQGYNQPQHF. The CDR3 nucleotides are TGTGCCAGCAGTTTATTTGGGCAGGGGTACAATCAGCCCCAGCATTTT.

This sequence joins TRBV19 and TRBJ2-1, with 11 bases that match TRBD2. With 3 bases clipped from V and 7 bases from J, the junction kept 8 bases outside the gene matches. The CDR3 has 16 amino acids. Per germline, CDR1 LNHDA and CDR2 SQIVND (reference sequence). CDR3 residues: CASSIDLAGGGNEQFF. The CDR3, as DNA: TGTGCCAGTAGTATTGACCTAGCGGGAGGAGGGAATGAGCAGTTCTTC.

The CDR3 loop reads CASSLTGGDQPQHF. DNA of the CDR3: TGTGCCAGTAGCCTAACAGGGGGAGATCAGCCCCAGCATTTT. J is TRBJ1-5 and V is TRBV19; 8 bases fit TRBD1. The ends lost 6 bases at V and 5 bases at J; junction bases unmatched: 6. The CDR3 is 14 residues long. Germline lookup yields CDR1 LNHDA and CDR2 SQIVND (reference sequence). The entire variable domain, with the rest obtained from reference TRBV19 and TRBJ1-5, is as follows: DGGITQSPKYLFRKEGQNVTLSCEQNLNHDAMYWYRQDPGQGLRLIYYSQIVNDFQKGDIAEGYSVSREKKESFPLTVTSAQKNPTAFYLCASSLTGGDQPQHFGDGTRLSIL.

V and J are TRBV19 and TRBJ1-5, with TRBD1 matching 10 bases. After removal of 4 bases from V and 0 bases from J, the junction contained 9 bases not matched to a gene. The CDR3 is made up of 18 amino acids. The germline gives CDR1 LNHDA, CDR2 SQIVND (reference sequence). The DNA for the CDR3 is TGTGCCAGTAGTAACCTAAGGGGGACAGGGGATAGCAATCAGCCCCAGCATTTT. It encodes CASSNLRGTGDSNQPQHF.

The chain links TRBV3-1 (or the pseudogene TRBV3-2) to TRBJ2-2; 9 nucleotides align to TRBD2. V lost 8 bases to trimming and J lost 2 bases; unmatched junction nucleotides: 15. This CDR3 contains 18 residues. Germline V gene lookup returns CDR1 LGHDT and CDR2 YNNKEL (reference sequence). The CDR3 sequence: CASGWKSGGLSNTGELFF. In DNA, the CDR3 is TGTGCCAGCGGGTGGAAAAGCGGGGGGCTATCCAACACCGGGGAGCTGTTTTTT.

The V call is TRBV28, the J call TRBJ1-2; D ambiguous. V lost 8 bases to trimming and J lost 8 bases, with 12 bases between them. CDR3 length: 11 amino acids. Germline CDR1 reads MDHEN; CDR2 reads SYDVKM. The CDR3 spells CASPTAGGYTF. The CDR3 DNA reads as TGTGCCAGCCCCACCGCGGGGGGCTACACCTTC.

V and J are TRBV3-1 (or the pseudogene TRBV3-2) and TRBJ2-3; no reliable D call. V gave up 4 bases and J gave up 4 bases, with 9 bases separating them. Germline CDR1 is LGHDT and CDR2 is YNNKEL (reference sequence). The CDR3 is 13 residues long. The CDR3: CASSPVRADTQYF. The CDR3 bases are TGTGCCAGCAGCCCCGTTCGCGCAGATACGCAGTATTTT.

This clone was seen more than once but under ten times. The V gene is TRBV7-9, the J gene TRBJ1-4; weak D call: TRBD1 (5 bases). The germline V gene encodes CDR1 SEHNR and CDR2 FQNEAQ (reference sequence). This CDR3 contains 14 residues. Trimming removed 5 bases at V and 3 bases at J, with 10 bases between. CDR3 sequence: CASSPTVSNEKLFF. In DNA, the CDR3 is TGTGCCAGCAGCCCGACAGTGTCTAATGAAAAACTGTTTTTT.

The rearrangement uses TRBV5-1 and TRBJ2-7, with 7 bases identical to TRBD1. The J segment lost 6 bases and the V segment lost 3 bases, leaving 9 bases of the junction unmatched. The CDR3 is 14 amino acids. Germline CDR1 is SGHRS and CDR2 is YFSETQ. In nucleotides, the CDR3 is TGCGCCAGCAGCTCGACCACAGGGGAAATCGAGCAGTACTTC. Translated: CASSSTTGEIEQYF.

The CDR3: CASSNKGTDTQYF. The CDR3, as DNA: TGTGCCAGTAGTAATAAGGGGACAGATACGCAGTATTTT. The gene calls are TRBV19 and TRBJ2-3, with D possibly matching TRBD1 (5 bases). The V and J ends lost 4 bases and 3 bases respectively, with 8 bases between them. Germline CDR1 is LNHDA and CDR2 is SQIVND (reference sequence). The CDR3 is 13 residues long.

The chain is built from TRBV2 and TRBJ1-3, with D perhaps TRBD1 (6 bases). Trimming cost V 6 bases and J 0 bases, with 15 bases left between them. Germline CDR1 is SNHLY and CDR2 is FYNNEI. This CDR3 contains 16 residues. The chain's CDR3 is CASSLGQLLSGNTIYF. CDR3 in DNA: TGTGCCAGCAGCTTAGGACAGCTCCTCTCTGGAAACACCATATATTTT. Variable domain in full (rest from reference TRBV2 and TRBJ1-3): EPEVTQTPSHQVTQMGQEVILRCVPISNHLYFYWYRQILGQKVEFLVSFYNNEISEKSEIFDDQFSVERPDGSNFTLKIRSTKLEDSAMYFCASSLGQLLSGNTIYFGEGSWLTVV.